Many counts were recorded for the clone carrying this T cell receptor (beta chain). What it recognizes is unknown. The time point denotes: sample taken at primary tumor resection. Donors were under 90 untreated early-stage non-small cell lung cancer patients. This entry is derived from a study of spatial heterogeneity in lung cancer. Study outcomes and limitations: It was found that expanded intratumoral alpha and beta TCR counts tracked tumor mutation counts.

From the 5' RACE reads, TCRdb called clonotypes with MiXCR, one entry per CDR3 protein. The sample has about 6,000 distinct CDR3 sequences, over 7.5% seen once; the top ten hold 28%. The CDR3 sequence is 14 residues long. The ends were cut back, 6 bases at V and 0 bases at J, with 8 bases in the middle. Per germline, CDR1 LNHDA and CDR2 SQIVND (reference sequence). V and J are TRBV19 and TRBJ2-2; D is ambiguous. The sequenced sample was lung tumor tissue, obtained at surgery. This TCR was recovered from a female donor with early-stage non-small cell lung cancer. The CDR3 DNA is TGTGCCAGTAGAGTGTCCGCGAACACCGGGGAGCTGTTTTTT. Translating it yields CASRVSANTGELFF.